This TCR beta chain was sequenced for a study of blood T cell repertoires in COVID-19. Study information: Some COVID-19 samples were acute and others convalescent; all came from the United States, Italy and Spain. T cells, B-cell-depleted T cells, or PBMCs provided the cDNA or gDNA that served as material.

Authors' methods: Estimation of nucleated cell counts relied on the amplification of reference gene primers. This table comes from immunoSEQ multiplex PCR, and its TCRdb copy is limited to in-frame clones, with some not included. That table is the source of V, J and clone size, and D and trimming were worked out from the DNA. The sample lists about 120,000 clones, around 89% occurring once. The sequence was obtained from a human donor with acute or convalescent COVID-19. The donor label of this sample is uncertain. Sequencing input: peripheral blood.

The CDR3 sequence: CASSPRQGGGEKLFF. CDR3 nucleotide sequence: TGTGCCAGCAGCCCGCGACAGGGCGGAGGTGAAAAACTGTTTTTT. The V gene is TRBV5-4, the J gene TRBJ1-4; 7 bases are a match to TRBD1. This CDR3 has 15 residues. V shed 4 bases, J shed 7 bases, and the junction held 10 bases outside the gene matches. Germline loops: CDR1 SGHNT, CDR2 YYREEE (reference sequence).